The 11 T cell receptor beta chains below were found in one sample sequenced in a study of radiation and T cells in renal cell carcinoma. Generated by immunoSEQ multiplex PCR, the TCRdb table keeps only in-frame clones and is missing some. The sample carries 130,000 to 150,000 clones, 86% recorded once. Time point indicated: blood 4 weeks post-SBRT, at nephrectomy. Documented treatment: 15 Gy SBRT to primary tumor, nephrectomy 4 weeks later. Sequenced here: blood, sampled from a patient whose treatment included radiotherapy and nephrectomy. These receptors originate from a woman aged 50 to 60 with renal cell carcinoma.

The CDR3 bases are TGTGCCAGCAGCTTATCCCTCCCCCCGGAGACCCAGTACTTC. Its protein is CASSLSLPPETQYF. The chain joins TRBV7-2 to TRBJ2-5; no reliable D call. CDR3 size: 14 residues. The germline gives CDR1 SGHTA, CDR2 FQGNSA. The ends were cut back, 2 bases at V and 5 bases at J, with 12 bases in the middle.

The chain has TRBV4-1 and TRBJ1-1, with TRBD1 matching 8 bases. This CDR3 is built from 16 residues. V lost 3 bases and J lost 2; bases outside the gene matches: 8. Germline CDR1 is MGHRA and CDR2 is YSYEKL. In DNA, the CDR3 is TGCGCCAGCAGCCAGGGAGACAGGGGAGACAACACTGAAGCTTTCTTT. Translation: CASSQGDRGDNTEAFF.

The chain carries TRBV30 and TRBJ2-7, with 13 nucleotides matching TRBD2. Germline CDR1 reads GTSNPN; CDR2 reads SVGIG (reference sequence). J lost 6 bases, V lost 3 bases, and 5 bases had no gene match. This CDR3 region has 14 residues. The CDR3 DNA reads as TGTGCCTGGAGCTCCGGACTAGCGGGGGCCGAGCAGTACTTC. Translating it yields CAWSSGLAGAEQYF.

The genes are TRBV6-1 and TRBJ2-7; 7 bases line up with TRBD2. The V segment lost 10 bases and the J segment 0 bases; nucleotides outside the gene matches: 9. The CDR3 runs to 14 residues. Germline loops: CDR1 MNHNS, CDR2 SASEGT. CDR3 nucleotide sequence: TGTGCCATCCAAACCGGGACTAACTCCTACGAGCAGTACTTC. Translated: CAIQTGTNSYEQYF.

This sequence joins TRBV27 and TRBJ2-7; D gene uncertain. CDR1 and CDR2 (germline): MNHEY, SMNVEV (reference sequence). This CDR3 comprises 15 residues. Trimming cost V 6 bases and J 1 base, with 16 bases left between them. CDR3 loop: CASRVDPAQSYEQYF. The CDR3 DNA is TGTGCCAGCAGGGTTGACCCCGCACAGTCCTACGAGCAGTACTTC.

This rearrangement joins TRBV5-1 to TRBJ2-3; D ambiguous. V lost 4 bases and J 0 bases, leaving 3 bases between the germline ends. Per the germline V gene, CDR1 is SGHRS and CDR2 is YFSETQ. The length of the CDR3 is 12 residues. The CDR3 region is CASSVSTDTQYF. In DNA, the CDR3 is TGCGCCAGCAGCGTAAGCACAGATACGCAGTATTTT.

The chain carries TRBV4-3 and TRBJ2-7; TRBD1 matches at 7 bases. CDR1 and CDR2 (germline): LGHNA, YSLEER. The junction had 12 bases not matched to a gene; V was cut back by 0 bases and J by 4 bases. The CDR3 is made up of 17 amino acids. In DNA form, the CDR3 reads TGCGCCAGCAGCCAAGATCCCGCAGCGACAGGGAGATACGAGCAGTACTTC. Translated: CASSQDPAATGRYEQYF.

This chain links TRBV5-1 with TRBJ1-4; possible D gene TRBD1, 5 bases. From germline, CDR1 is SGHRS and CDR2 YFSETQ. The length of the CDR3 is 15 residues. V was clipped by 0 bases and J by 8 bases, with 14 bases between them. DNA of the CDR3: TGCGCCAGCAGCTTGGAGGCCGCCTGGGGGGAAAAACTGTTTTTT. Translation gives CASSLEAAWGEKLFF.

V usage is TRBV10-1 and J usage is TRBJ2-3; tentative D call: TRBD1 (5 bases). Germline V gene lookup returns CDR1 WNHNN and CDR2 SYGVQD (reference sequence). Trimming removed 6 bases from V and 2 bases from J, with 9 bases in between. This CDR3 is 13 amino acids long. The CDR3 here is CASSAQVTDTQYF. CDR3 bases: TGCGCCAGCAGCGCACAGGTCACAGATACGCAGTATTTT.

The V gene is TRBV4-1, the J gene TRBJ2-7; D might be TRBD2 (7 bases). The CDR3 runs 16 residues. In germline, CDR1 is MGHRA, CDR2 YSYEKL. Trimming shortened V by 4 bases and J by 6 bases, and 22 bases separated the two germline ends. The CDR3 nucleotides read TGCGCCAGCAGCCTGGGGCCGGGGGGCGATCTAGGCGAGCAGTACTTC. It is translated as CASSLGPGGDLGEQYF.

This chain joins TRBV25-1 and TRBJ2-1; 10 bases are a match to TRBD2. This CDR3 is built from 14 residues. Germline V gene lookup returns CDR1 MGHDK and CDR2 SYGVNS. With 5 bases clipped from V and 9 bases from J, the junction kept 7 bases outside the gene matches. As DNA, the CDR3 is TGTGCCAGCAGTCCTCGGACTAGCGGTGGTGAGCAGTTCTTC. It is translated as CASSPRTSGGEQFF.